This T cell receptor (beta chain) was recorded in a study of cytomegalovirus exposure and HLA in healthy donors. Broader study findings: An analysis that was carried out later associated 15,000 to 20,000 TCR beta sequences with HLA alleles at 0.05 false discovery rate. Cytomegalovirus status was reportedly diagnosed by the classifier with high sensitivity and specificity. One variant, a missense change in DCLRE1C, was linked in a later analysis to TCR beta V- and J-gene trimming. In vitro checks showed that a few CMV-associated chains really do target CMV antigens.

Both 60 Vbeta primers and 13 Jbeta primers went into the PCR. The protocol was immunoSEQ multiplex PCR, while the TCRdb copy is restricted to in-frame clones and leaves out a portion. The sample shows around 84,000 clones, 70% to 80% of them seen only once. In the case of this clone: No antigen is known for it.

The receptor comes from a human donor in good health. The sample consisted of PBMCs.

In DNA, the CDR3 is TGTGCCAGCAGCTTAGAGTCAAGCGGGCAACCCTACGAGCAGTACTTC. Amino acid sequence: CASSLESSGQPYEQYF. The V call is TRBV7-8, the J call TRBJ2-7; maybe TRBD2 (6 bases). V gave up 1 base and J gave up 2 bases, with 15 bases separating them. Germline CDR1 is SGHVS and CDR2 is FQNEAQ. The CDR3 is 16 residues long.